This T cell receptor (beta chain) came from a study of T cells in localized non-small cell lung cancer. General study findings and limits: Uninvolved adjacent lung had the highest recorded T cell clonality, with tumor below it.

Investigators took adjacent lung free of atypia at least 2 cm from the tumor margin. The V gene lost 2 bases and the J gene lost 3 bases, with 17 bases spanning the gap. Germline values: CDR1 MNHGY, CDR2 SAAAGT. The CDR3 is made up of 17 amino acids. Repertoires were generated with immunoSEQ multiplex PCR, while TCRdb's copy carries only in-frame clones and drops some. This table has some 2,400 clones, about 29% appearing once. This clone was picked up a small number of times. Its antigen is still unknown. This TCR came from a female donor older than 55 with stage I squamous cell lung carcinoma. Here the sequenced sample was normal lung tissue next to the tumor, taken before any cancer treatment. The J gene is TRBJ2-1, the V gene TRBV6-8; tentative D call: TRBD1 (6 bases). The CDR3: CASSYRPVGAVYNEQFF. The CDR3 nucleotides are TGTGCCAGCAGTTACCGGCCCGTGGGGGCCGTCTACAATGAGCAGTTCTTC.